Listed below are T cell receptor beta chains from one sample, sequenced in a study of blood T cell repertoires in COVID-19. Clones were sequenced by immunoSEQ multiplex PCR, and TCRdb holds only the in-frame ones, with some missing. The sample lists hundreds of thousands of clones, 88% occurring once. What was sequenced was PBMCs or T cells enriched from blood (not recorded which). The receptor set was obtained from a woman between 40 and 55 years old with acute COVID-19. The CDR3 runs from the conserved cysteine through the conserved F or W. The order of the fields is J gene, D gene, V gene, clone size, CDR3 protein, CDR3 DNA. D genes are given only for firm matches. Rows give clone size only sometimes, using once, few, many, or a class for an expanded clone.

>TRBJ2-1|NA|TRBV5-6|few
CASSPTVGGPWVSYNEQFF
TGTGCCAGCAGCCCAACGGTCGGGGGGCCATGGGTCTCCTACAATGAGCAGTTCTTC
>TRBJ2-1|TRBD2|TRBV10-3|NA
CAISEFGLALFSYNEQFF
TGTGCCATCAGTGAGTTCGGACTAGCCCTCTTCTCCTACAATGAGCAGTTCTTC
>TRBJ2-4|NA|TRBV1|NA
CTSSQDRGWAKNIQYF
TGCACCAGCAGCCAAGACCGCGGTTGGGCCAAAAACATTCAGTACTTC
>TRBJ1-1|NA|TRBV14|NA
CASSQVGGLNTEAFF
TGTGCCAGCAGCCAAGTCGGTGGGCTGAACACTGAAGCTTTCTTT
>TRBJ2-7|NA|TRBV5-1|NA
CASSSVARPTYEQYF
TGCGCCAGCAGCTCAGTGGCTAGACCGACCTACGAGCAGTACTTC
>TRBJ1-1|TRBD1|TRBV2|NA
CASERQGGTEAFF
TGTGCCAGCGAGAGACAGGGCGGGACTGAAGCTTTCTTT
>TRBJ2-1|TRBD1|TRBV27|NA
CASSEATGFDNEQFF
TGTGCCAGCAGTGAAGCGACAGGGTTTGACAATGAGCAGTTCTTC
>TRBJ1-1|TRBD1|TRBV2|NA
CASSTSRGPVTEAFF
TGTGCCAGCAGCACATCCAGGGGGCCGGTCACTGAAGCTTTCTTT
>TRBJ2-5|TRBD2|TRBV18|NA
CASSPSILAGGTQETQYF
TGTGCCAGCTCACCATCGATTCTAGCGGGGGGAACCCAAGAGACCCAGTACTTC
>TRBJ2-3|TRBD1|TRBV29-1|NA
CSIRPTGGTDTQYF
TGCAGCATTCGCCCGACAGGGGGAACAGATACGCAGTATTTT
>TRBJ2-2|TRBD1|TRBV2|NA
CASSVQGAPNGELFF
TGTGCCAGCAGCGTACAGGGGGCGCCCAACGGGGAGCTGTTTTTT
>TRBJ2-1|NA|TRBV5-6|NA
CASSIYSYNEQFF
TGTGCCAGCAGCATTTACAGTTACAATGAGCAGTTCTTC
>TRBJ1-1|TRBD1|TRBV4-1|NA
CASSLGQGKTEAFF
TGCGCCAGCAGCCTCGGACAGGGGAAAACTGAAGCTTTCTTT
>TRBJ1-2|NA|TRBV12-3/TRBV12-4|NA
CASSFSRAGYTF
TGTGCCAGCAGTTTTAGCAGGGCTGGCTACACCTTC
>TRBJ1-2|TRBD1|TRBV5-1|NA
CASSPRTGGYNYGYTF
TGCGCCAGCAGCCCCCGTACAGGGGGCTATAACTATGGCTACACCTTC
>TRBJ2-2|NA|TRBV30|NA
CGVRGHPGELFF
TGTGGTGTCAGAGGTCATCCCGGGGAGCTGTTTTTT
>TRBJ2-5|TRBD1|TRBV5-1|NA
CASSSQGQAQETQYF
TGCGCCAGCAGCTCACAGGGACAGGCTCAAGAGACCCAGTACTTC
>TRBJ1-1|NA|TRBV7-2|NA
CASSLLQVNTEAFF
TGTGCCAGCAGCCTATTACAGGTAAACACTGAAGCTTTCTTT
>TRBJ1-4|NA|TRBV5-6|NA
CASSRPDLAEKLFF
TGTGCCAGCAGCCGGCCGGACTTAGCTGAAAAACTGTTTTTT
>TRBJ1-3|NA|TRBV30|NA
CAWSPRRNTIYF
TGTGCCTGGAGTCCTCGTAGAAACACCATATATTTT
>TRBJ1-3|TRBD1|TRBV5-1|NA
CASSWQGASNTIYF
TGCGCCAGCAGCTGGCAGGGGGCGAGTAACACCATATATTTT
>TRBJ1-5|TRBD1|TRBV3-1/TRBV3-2|few
CASSRGQGGLAQHF
TGTGCCAGCAGCCGCGGACAGGGGGGTTTGGCCCAGCATTTT
>TRBJ2-5|NA|TRBV5-1|NA
CASRPGLQETQYF
TGCGCCAGCAGACCGGGACTTCAAGAGACCCAGTACTTC
>TRBJ2-1|NA|TRBV2|once
CASIPGEYNEQFF
TGTGCCAGCATTCCAGGGGAGTACAATGAGCAGTTCTTC
>TRBJ1-2|TRBD1|TRBV11-2|NA
CASSFGTGTYGYTF
TGTGCCAGCAGCTTCGGGACAGGGACTTATGGCTACACCTTC
>TRBJ2-3|TRBD1|TRBV6-6|NA
CASRTAGTATDTQYF
TGTGCCAGCAGAACAGCCGGGACAGCCACAGATACGCAGTATTTT
>TRBJ2-2|NA|TRBV7-9|NA
CASSGSGRANTGELFF
TGTGCCAGCAGCGGATCCGGGAGAGCGAACACCGGGGAGCTGTTTTTT
>TRBJ2-2|TRBD1|TRBV30|NA
CAWSVVGQGKTGELFF
TGTGCCTGGAGTGTAGTTGGACAGGGGAAGACCGGGGAGCTGTTTTTT
>TRBJ2-7|NA|TRBV28|NA
CASSLKGEKYF
TGTGCCAGCAGTTTAAAAGGGGAAAAGTACTTC
>TRBJ2-7|TRBD2|TRBV19|once
CASSTPSGGPYEQYF
TGTGCCAGTAGTACCCCTAGCGGGGGACCGTACGAGCAGTACTTC
>TRBJ1-1|TRBD1|TRBV5-1|NA
CASSLARTGYTEAFF
TGCGCCAGCAGCTTGGCCAGGACAGGGTATACTGAAGCTTTCTTT
>TRBJ2-1|TRBD1|TRBV7-9|NA
CASSRQGQGAGNEQFF
TGTGCCAGCAGCAGACAAGGACAGGGGGCTGGTAATGAGCAGTTCTTC
>TRBJ2-7|TRBD2|TRBV9|NA
CASSVGGGGVYEQYF
TGTGCCAGCAGCGTAGGAGGCGGGGGGGTTTACGAGCAGTACTTC
>TRBJ1-4|TRBD1|TRBV3-1/TRBV3-2|NA
CASSLGTGGEKLFF
TGTGCCAGCAGCCTAGGGACAGGGGGTGAAAAACTGTTTTTT
>TRBJ1-1|NA|TRBV19|NA
CASSIGQQNTEAFF
TGTGCCAGTAGTATCGGACAGCAAAACACTGAAGCTTTCTTT
>TRBJ1-1|NA|TRBV18|once
CASSPPGVNTEAFF
TGTGCCAGCTCACCACCGGGAGTTAACACTGAAGCTTTCTTT
>TRBJ2-2|NA|TRBV5-8|NA
CASGRRVGELFF
TGTGCCAGCGGCAGGAGGGTCGGGGAGCTGTTTTTT
>TRBJ2-3|NA|TRBV12-3/TRBV12-4|NA
CASSSIDTQYF
TGTGCCAGCAGTTCCATTGATACGCAGTATTTT
>TRBJ1-1|NA|TRBV7-9|NA
CASSTQGSTEAFF
TGTGCCAGCAGCACGCAGGGGAGCACTGAAGCTTTCTTT
>TRBJ2-7|TRBD1|TRBV27|NA
CASSSGGTGFYEQYF
TGTGCCAGCAGTTCTGGTGGGACAGGGTTTTACGAGCAGTACTTC
>TRBJ1-2|NA|TRBV6-2/TRBV6-3|NA
CASSPPGHTSKGYTF
TGTGCCAGCAGCCCCCCGGGACATACCTCGAAGGGCTACACCTTC
>TRBJ2-7|NA|TRBV19|NA
CASSRTGRLQSYEQYF
TGTGCCAGTAGCCGGACTGGTCGGCTCCAATCTTACGAGCAGTACTTC
>TRBJ2-3|TRBD2|TRBV24-1|few
CATTSGGYTDTQYF
TGTGCCACCACTAGCGGGGGGTACACAGATACGCAGTATTTT
>TRBJ1-2|TRBD1|TRBV3-1/TRBV3-2|NA
CASSQDLVRGTYGYTF
TGTGCCAGCAGCCAAGATCTTGTCAGGGGGACCTATGGCTACACCTTC
>TRBJ2-1|TRBD2|TRBV5-1|NA
CASSLARGVSYNEQFF
TGCGCCAGCAGCTTGGCTCGGGGGGTCTCCTACAATGAGCAGTTCTTC
>TRBJ2-2|TRBD2|TRBV27|NA
CASSSPRGGNTGELFF
TGTGCCAGCAGTTCCCCTCGGGGGGGTAACACCGGGGAGCTGTTTTTT
>TRBJ2-3|TRBD2|TRBV5-1|NA
CASSPGLAGGSGDTQYF
TGCGCCAGCAGCCCCGGACTAGCGGGGGGAAGTGGAGATACGCAGTATTTT
>TRBJ2-5|TRBD2|TRBV11-2|NA
CASSPHWLAGGRQETQYF
TGTGCCAGCAGCCCACATTGGCTAGCGGGGGGTCGTCAAGAGACCCAGTACTTC
>TRBJ1-1|NA|TRBV30|once
CAWALDSPNTEAFF
TGTGCCTGGGCCCTGGACAGCCCGAACACTGAAGCTTTCTTT
>TRBJ2-7|NA|TRBV21-1|once
CASSRRKRRIRDTSYEQYF
TGTGCCAGCAGCAGACGAAAAAGGCGAATACGGGACACCTCCTACGAGCAGTACTTC
>TRBJ2-3|NA|TRBV7-9|few
CASSFWATFTDTQYF
TGTGCCAGCAGCTTCTGGGCAACCTTCACAGATACGCAGTATTTT
>TRBJ1-1|NA|TRBV12-3/TRBV12-4|NA
CASSPAPETEAFF
TGTGCCAGCAGTCCGGCACCGGAGACTGAAGCTTTCTTT
>TRBJ2-3|NA|TRBV5-1|NA
CASSPMTSGTDTQYF
TGCGCCAGCAGCCCTATGACATCGGGCACAGATACGCAGTATTTT
>TRBJ2-1|TRBD2|TRBV4-2|NA
CASSQTTSGEEQFF
TGTGCCAGCAGCCAAACCACTAGCGGCGAAGAGCAGTTCTTC
>TRBJ2-1|NA|TRBV9|NA
CASSVEPGRELYNEQFF
TGTGCCAGCAGCGTAGAGCCCGGGCGGGAACTCTACAATGAGCAGTTCTTC
>TRBJ2-5|NA|TRBV3-1/TRBV3-2|NA
CASSQGPTTQETQYF
TGTGCCAGCAGCCAAGGCCCTACTACACAAGAGACCCAGTACTTC
>TRBJ2-7|NA|TRBV2|NA
CASSTVRVGSYEQYF
TGTGCCAGCAGTACCGTCCGGGTCGGGTCCTACGAGCAGTACTTC
>TRBJ2-7|NA|TRBV19|few
CASSPHPYEQYF
TGTGCCAGTAGTCCACATCCCTACGAGCAGTACTTC
>TRBJ2-1|NA|TRBV5-6|NA
CASTPLASYNEQFF
TGTGCCAGCACCCCCCTAGCGAGCTACAATGAGCAGTTCTTC
>TRBJ1-4|TRBD1|TRBV7-9|NA
CASSKGQGQGEKLFF
TGTGCCAGCAGCAAGGGACAGGGGCAGGGGGAAAAACTGTTTTTT